What follows are 18 T cell receptor beta chains derived from one specimen sequenced in a study of blood T cells in healthy people across ages. Together with a sample-barcoded 5' primer, a J-beta primer mix was included in a second PCR lasting about 7 to 11 cycles. TCRdb redid the calling of the 5' RACE reads with MiXCR, one entry per CDR3 protein. This sample has approximately 600,000 distinct CDR3 sequences, with approximately 50% found just once. The sample comprised blood. All receptors come from a man in his 60s in good health.

The chain employs TRBV10-3 and TRBJ1-1; maybe TRBD1 (5 bases). V shed 6 bases and J shed 3 bases, with 8 bases lying between them. Germline loops: CDR1 ENHRY, CDR2 SYGVKD. The CDR3 sequence is 12 residues long. The CDR3: CAIRIGDTEAFF. As DNA, the CDR3 is TGTGCCATCAGGATAGGGGACACTGAAGCTTTCTTT.

This clonotype came up a few times. The genes are TRBV29-1 and TRBJ2-5, with 9 nucleotides matching TRBD1. The CDR3 is made up of 15 amino acids. Germline CDR1 reads SQVTM; CDR2 reads ANQGSEA. The trim removed 0 bases at V and 5 bases at J, leaving 7 bases unmatched. The CDR3 nucleotides are TGCAGCGTTGAAGACACCGGGACAGGGTCGGAGACCCAGTACTTC. This codes for CSVEDTGTGSETQYF.

The V gene is TRBV5-1, the J gene TRBJ1-1; the D gene is possibly TRBD1 (5 bases). Germline CDR1 reads SGHRS; CDR2 reads YFSETQ. V was pared by 3 bases and J by 3 bases, with 18 bases between. CDR3 length equals 16 residues. The CDR3 here is CASSSTGGERYTEAFF. The CDR3 DNA is TGCGCCAGCAGCTCCACGGGGGGTGAGAGGTACACTGAAGCTTTCTTT. The whole variable domain, remainder taken from reference TRBV5-1 and TRBJ1-1, is KAGVTQTPRYLIKTRGQQVTLSCSPISGHRSVSWYQQTPGQGLQFLFEYFSETQRNKGNFPGRFSGRQFSNSRSEMNVSTLELGDSALYLCASSSTGGERYTEAFFGQGTRLTVV.

This clonotype occurred a few times. V usage is TRBV20-1 and J usage is TRBJ2-5, with TRBD2 identical over 8 bases. Germline V lookup: CDR1 DFQATT, CDR2 SNEGSKA (reference sequence). The trim removed 6 bases at V and 2 bases at J, leaving 11 bases unmatched. CDR3 length: 15 residues. The CDR3 DNA reads as TGCAGTGCGAACTCCGGGACTAGGAGGCAAGAGACCCAGTACTTC. Translating gives CSANSGTRRQETQYF.

The V call is TRBV6-6, the J call TRBJ2-5; 7 nucleotides line up with TRBD2. The V gene end was trimmed by 5 bases and the J gene end by 4 bases; junction bases not matched to a gene: 10. This CDR3 comprises 15 residues. Germline loops: CDR1 MNHNY, CDR2 SVGAGI (reference sequence). CDR3 sequence: CASSHGTNFRETQYF. DNA for the CDR3: TGTGCCAGCAGTCACGGGACTAATTTTCGAGAGACCCAGTACTTC.

The rearrangement joins TRBV5-1 to TRBJ1-1, with D possibly TRBD1 on 5 matching bases. Germline-derived CDR1 and CDR2 are SGHRS and YFSETQ. This CDR3 is built from 13 residues. Trimming removed 3 bases at V and 2 bases at J, with 8 bases between. The CDR3 reads CASSWGSNTEAFF. DNA of the CDR3: TGCGCCAGCAGCTGGGGGTCCAACACTGAAGCTTTCTTT.

The chain couples TRBV4-1 to TRBJ2-7, with D unclear. The V gene's germline CDR1 is MGHRA and CDR2 YSYEKL. Trimming removed 3 bases from V and 0 bases from J, with 15 bases in between. This CDR3 region has 16 residues. The CDR3 reads CASSHAVYTDSYEQYF. CDR3 in DNA: TGCGCCAGCAGCCACGCCGTCTACACGGACTCCTACGAGCAGTACTTC.

The chain joins TRBV29-1 to TRBJ2-7, with 7 bases lining up with TRBD2. The DNA end favors TRBJ2-5, so the J call may be wrong. Germline loops: CDR1 SQVTM, CDR2 ANQGSEA. The CDR3 loop spans 12 amino acids. CDR3 nucleotide sequence: TGCAGCGCTGTCCCCGGGGGGGAGACCCAGTACTTC. It specifies CSAVPGGETQYF.

The genes are TRBV13 and TRBJ2-1; D gene uncertain. V gave up 1 base and J gave up 9 bases, with 7 bases separating them. Germline loops: CDR1 PRHDT, CDR2 FYEKMQ (reference sequence). The CDR3 totals 12 residues. The CDR3: CASSLDRSEQFF. In DNA form, the CDR3 reads TGTGCCAGCAGCTTAGATCGCAGTGAGCAGTTCTTC.

This clonotype was seen more than once but under ten times. The chain uses TRBV7-2 and TRBJ2-1; D ambiguous. CDR3 size: 14 residues. V lost 0 bases and J lost 7, with 10 bases in between. CDR1 is SGHTA and CDR2 is FQGNSA in the germline V gene. CDR3 nucleotides: TGTGCCAGCAGCTTAGCTCTAACTATAAATGAGCAGTTCTTC. Its protein product is CASSLALTINEQFF.

This clonotype was counted many times. The rearrangement links TRBV2 to TRBJ2-1, with 7 bases identical to TRBD1. V gave up 5 bases and J gave up 4 bases; unmatched junction bases: 11. Germline lookup yields CDR1 SNHLY and CDR2 FYNNEI. The length of the CDR3 is 16 residues. Here the CDR3 DNA reads TGTGCCAGCAGTCCTACTGGGACAGTTTCATACAATGAGCAGTTCTTC. Translation gives CASSPTGTVSYNEQFF.

V is TRBV27 and J is TRBJ2-7; TRBD2 is a possible D gene (7 bases). With the DNA end fitting TRBJ2-5 better, the J assignment may be wrong. CDR3 length: 13 amino acids. CDR1 and CDR2 from the germline V gene are MNHEY and SMNVEV (reference sequence). The CDR3 loop reads CATRSGGRETQYF. CDR3 in DNA: TGTGCCACCCGGTCGGGGGGCCGGGAGACCCAGTACTTC.

The sample holds many counts of this clonotype. The chain has TRBV4-1 and TRBJ1-2; a weak D match, TRBD1 (5 bases). CDR1 and CDR2 from the germline V gene are MGHRA and YSYEKL. The V gene lost 3 bases and the J gene lost 1 base, with 12 bases spanning the gap. The CDR3 loop spans 15 amino acids. The CDR3 loop reads CASSHPGGFNYGYTF. The CDR3, as DNA: TGCGCCAGCAGCCACCCTGGGGGATTTAACTATGGCTACACCTTC.

This clonotype was seen only once. The rearrangement uses TRBV6-1 and TRBJ2-1; the D gene is possibly TRBD2 (5 bases). This CDR3 is built from 15 residues. Per the germline V gene, CDR1 is MNHNS and CDR2 is SASEGT. V shed 2 bases and J shed 7 bases, with 15 bases lying between them. The CDR3 nucleotides read TGTGCCAGCAGTGAACCCGGACGGGGAGCGAATGAGCAGTTCTTC. Protein sequence: CASSEPGRGANEQFF.

In this sample, this clonotype turned up once. J is TRBJ2-7 and V is TRBV5-1; D may be TRBD1 (6 bases). This CDR3 is 15 amino acids long. Germline V gene data show CDR1 as SGHRS and CDR2 as YFSETQ. Trimming took 2 bases from V and 7 from J, leaving 19 bases between them. CDR3 DNA: TGCGCCAGCAGCTTTGGGACAAACCTCTACAATGAGCAGTACTTC. It encodes CASSFGTNLYNEQYF. Using reference TRBV5-1 and TRBJ2-7 for the parts outside the CDR3, the full variable domain is KAGVTQTPRYLIKTRGQQVTLSCSPISGHRSVSWYQQTPGQGLQFLFEYFSETQRNKGNFPGRFSGRQFSNSRSEMNVSTLELGDSALYLCASSFGTNLYNEQYFGPGTRLTVT.

The table lists this clonotype with a few counts. V usage is TRBV10-2 and J usage is TRBJ2-7; D ambiguous. The V gene lost 7 bases and the J gene lost 0 bases, with 7 bases spanning the gap. This CDR3 contains 12 residues. Per the germline V gene, CDR1 is WSHSY and CDR2 is SAAADI. The CDR3 DNA follows: TGCGCCAGCACCCCCAGCTCCTACGAGCAGTACTTC. Translating gives CASTPSSYEQYF.

The gene calls are TRBV11-2 and TRBJ2-5; 14 bases map to TRBD2. CDR1 and CDR2 (germline): SGHAT, FQNNGV. Germline trimming cut 5 bases from V and 11 bases from J; bases unmatched to any gene: 13. This CDR3 has 16 amino acids. The CDR3 here is CASSLRTSGGRNEQYF. Here the CDR3 DNA reads TGTGCCAGCAGCCTCAGGACTAGCGGGGGGAGAAATGAGCAGTACTTC.

This clonotype has a handful of counts. The rearrangement uses TRBV10-3 and TRBJ1-2, with 10 bases lining up with TRBD1. V dropped 3 bases and J dropped 6; count of bases not matched to a gene: 13. The CDR3 runs 17 residues. Germline assignment: CDR1 ENHRY and CDR2 SYGVKD. The CDR3 nucleotides read TGTGCCATCAGTGACCCCCACCTAGCGACAGGGGGCGATGGCTACACCTTC. Protein: CAISDPHLATGGDGYTF.